This T cell receptor (beta chain) was observed in a study of T cell responses to AZD1222 COVID-19 vaccine. Looking at the study overall: Combined were second doses at about 4 or about 12 weeks.

General observations from the study: Nearly half of the spike-specific TCRs reportedly recognize variant regions that carry no mutations. Females outnumbered males among donors, who were mostly white British; clonal diversity was possibly underestimated. Spike-specific TCR repertoires showed rising breadth and depth after two AZD1222 doses.

TCRdb's copy holds only in-frame clones and misses some; the assay was immunoSEQ multiplex PCR. The table shows about 120,000 clones, with approximately 85% occurring only once. In regard to this clone: The antigen is undetermined.

Germline lookup yields CDR1 SGHRS and CDR2 YFSETQ. CDR3 length equals 13 residues. V was clipped by 6 bases and J by 0 bases, with 9 bases between them. The TCR comes from an adult in good health. The input for sequencing was peripheral blood, taken on day 0 of AZD1222 vaccination. The rearrangement links TRBV5-1 to TRBJ1-1; D is possibly TRBD1 (6 bases). The CDR3 loop is CASKDRMNTEAFF. For the CDR3, the DNA is TGCGCCAGCAAGGACAGAATGAACACTGAAGCTTTCTTT.